One and the same sample provided the 29 T cell receptor beta chains below, sequenced in a study of CD8 T cells in ankylosing spondylitis. A single record per CDR3 protein comes from TCRdb applying MiXCR to the 5' RACE reads. Altogether 300,000 to 350,000 distinct CDR3 sequences are present, around 21% being singletons, with the ten largest covering about 4%. Sequenced: blood, either unsorted or a sorted T cell fraction (not recorded which). The receptors come from a female donor with ankylosing spondylitis or in good health (not recorded which).

The chain links TRBV6-1 to TRBJ2-1; TRBD2 aligns across 9 bases. The CDR3 loop spans 15 amino acids. Germline CDR1 reads MNHNS; CDR2 reads SASEGT. J was trimmed by 9 bases and V by 6 bases; bases with no gene match: 12. The CDR3 region is CASSLGVAGVGEQFF. The CDR3 bases are TGTGCCAGCAGCCTTGGGGTAGCGGGAGTCGGTGAGCAGTTCTTC.

V is TRBV4-3 and J is TRBJ2-5; the D is unclear. The V gene's germline CDR1 is LGHNA and CDR2 YSLEER. The CDR3 loop spans 15 amino acids. The V and J ends lost 1 base and 1 base respectively, with 10 bases between them. Here the CDR3 reads CASSQGWRTQETQYF. Written as DNA, the CDR3 is TGCGCCAGCAGCCAAGGCTGGCGGACCCAAGAGACCCAGTACTTC.

The chain combines TRBV29-1 with TRBJ2-5; D might be TRBD1 or TRBD2, each matching 5 bases. V was trimmed by 7 bases and J by 2 bases, leaving 11 bases between them. CDR3 length: 12 residues. Germline loops: CDR1 SQVTM, CDR2 ANQGSEA. The chain's CDR3 is CSGRDGQETQYF. The CDR3 DNA follows: TGCAGCGGCCGGGACGGACAAGAGACCCAGTACTTC.

This clonotype was observed a handful of times. The chain joins TRBV5-6 to TRBJ2-1, with D perhaps being TRBD1 or TRBD2 (6 bases each). Germline loops: CDR1 SGHDT, CDR2 YYEEEE. V was cut by 4 bases and J by 15 bases, with 26 bases left in between. CDR3 length: 15 residues. The CDR3 DNA reads as TGTGCCAGCAGCGAGAGGGGGGCCGGGTCCCTGCTTCGGTTCTTC. Its protein product is CASSERGAGSLLRFF.

The V call is TRBV6-6, the J call TRBJ2-7; D possibly corresponds to TRBD2 (5 bases). Trimming pared 5 bases from V and 5 bases from J, leaving 10 bases between. In germline, CDR1 is MNHNY, CDR2 SVGAGI (reference sequence). The CDR3 runs to 12 residues. CDR3 sequence (DNA): TGTGCCAGCAGTACCGGGGTCCACGAGCAGTACTTC. It codes for CASSTGVHEQYF.

The rearrangement uses TRBV7-8 and TRBJ2-2, with D maybe TRBD2 (6 bases). The length of the CDR3 is 15 residues. V shed 5 bases and J shed 5 bases, with 15 bases lying between them. Germline CDR1 and CDR2: SGHVS and FQNEAQ. CDR3 residues: CASSPHERATGELFF. In nucleotides, the CDR3 is TGTGCCAGCAGCCCCCATGAGCGGGCGACCGGGGAGCTGTTTTTT.

This clonotype was seen a handful of times. The chain couples TRBV5-1 to TRBJ1-6; no clear D. CDR1 and CDR2 (germline): SGHRS, YFSETQ. The CDR3 is made up of 15 amino acids. The germline V and J ends were trimmed by 5 bases and 8 bases, with 17 bases remaining between them. The chain's CDR3 is CASSPTRARDSPLHF. The CDR3 DNA reads TGCGCCAGCAGTCCAACTCGGGCAAGGGATTCACCCCTCCACTTT.

The table lists this clonotype with a few counts. CDR3: CAATRTDTQYF. The CDR3 region has the DNA TGTGCCGCCACTCGCACAGATACGCAGTATTTT. The V call is TRBV6-5, the J call TRBJ2-3; D remains unclear. There are 11 residues in the CDR3. V lost 11 bases to trimming and J lost 1 base, with 7 bases between them. CDR1 and CDR2 (germline): MNHEY, SVGAGI.

This clonotype appeared a few times. The chain joins TRBV28 to TRBJ2-1, with a weak D call TRBD1 (5 bases). V dropped 3 bases and J dropped 6 bases, with 15 bases sitting between them. CDR1 is MDHEN and CDR2 is SYDVKM in the germline V gene. CDR3 size: 15 residues. CDR3 region: CASSFRQGPSNEQFF. As DNA, the CDR3 is TGTGCCAGCAGTTTCCGTCAGGGCCCTTCCAATGAGCAGTTCTTC.

This clonotype was seen ten or more times. J is TRBJ2-3 and V is TRBV7-2; 11 bases fit TRBD2. J gave up 0 bases and V 1 base, and 0 bases lay outside the gene matches. Germline V CDR1 and CDR2: SGHTA, FQGNSA. The CDR3 consists of 16 residues. The CDR3 here is CASSLGLAGSTDTQYF. The CDR3 bases are TGTGCCAGCAGCTTAGGACTAGCGGGAAGCACAGATACGCAGTATTTT.

V usage is TRBV5-6 and J usage is TRBJ2-1; the D gene could be TRBD1 or TRBD2 (5 bases each). The germline V gene encodes CDR1 SGHDT and CDR2 YYEEEE. This CDR3 region has 13 residues. Trimming stripped 2 bases from V and 5 bases from J, with 8 bases between. The CDR3 region has the DNA TGTGCCAGCAGCTTACCGGGACACAATGAGCAGTTCTTC. Translating it yields CASSLPGHNEQFF.

The chain has TRBV7-2 and TRBJ1-3, with TRBD1 as a possible D gene (5 bases). Trimming removed 1 base at V and 8 bases at J, with 6 bases between. The CDR3 runs to 12 residues. CDR1 and CDR2 (germline): SGHTA, FQGNSA. CDR3 nucleotides: TGTGCCAGCAGCTTAGTAGGGGACACCATATATTTT. It yields the protein CASSLVGDTIYF.

This clonotype was counted only a few times. J is TRBJ1-1 and V is TRBV20-1; maybe TRBD1 (5 bases). Trimming shortened V by 5 bases and J by 1 base, and 11 bases separated the two germline ends. The CDR3 extends over 13 amino acids. Per germline, CDR1 DFQATT and CDR2 SNEGSKA (reference sequence). The CDR3 nucleotides are TGCAGTGCTTGCAGGGAGCGGAACACTGAAGCTTTCTTT. Its translation is CSACRERNTEAFF.

A few counts support this clonotype. The chain has TRBV6-1 and TRBJ2-3, with TRBD2 identical over 10 bases. There are 16 residues in the CDR3. Trimming cost V 5 bases and J 3 bases; bases outside gene matches: 8. CDR1 is MNHNS, CDR2 SASEGT, per germline. CDR3 region: CASSPSSGRDTDTQYF. CDR3 coding DNA: TGTGCCAGCAGTCCCTCAAGCGGGAGGGATACAGATACGCAGTATTTT.

V gene TRBV6-1 combines with J gene TRBJ1-5, with 8 nucleotides matching TRBD1. Losses at the gene ends were 5 bases for V and 0 bases for J; bases not matched to a gene: 6. Germline V gives CDR1 MNHNS, CDR2 SASEGT. The CDR3 is made up of 16 amino acids. For the CDR3, the DNA is TGTGCCAGCAGTAGGGACAGGCCAAATAGCAATCAGCCCCAGCATTTT. Translated: CASSRDRPNSNQPQHF.

This clonotype has a count of ten or more. The chain joins TRBV20-1 to TRBJ2-7; D unclear. The V end lost 2 bases, the J end lost 1 base, and 6 bases lay between the germline ends. Germline CDR1 reads DFQATT; CDR2 reads SNEGSKA (reference sequence). The CDR3 is made up of 12 amino acids. The CDR3: CSARPVSYEQYF. DNA for the CDR3: TGCAGTGCTAGACCCGTATCCTACGAGCAGTACTTC.

V usage is TRBV12-5 and J usage is TRBJ2-1; TRBD2 matches 11 bases. The V gene's germline CDR1 is LGHNT and CDR2 FRNRAP. V shed 1 base, J shed 6 bases, and the junction held 5 bases outside the gene matches. This CDR3 is built from 16 residues. The CDR3 coding sequence is TGTGCTAGTGGTTTGGGACTCGGACTAGCGGGCAATGAGCAGTTCTTC. It specifies CASGLGLGLAGNEQFF.

The rearrangement links TRBV24-1 to TRBJ2-7; tentative D call: TRBD1 (6 bases). This CDR3 has 16 amino acids. The V and J ends lost 3 bases and 0 bases respectively, with 14 bases between them. Germline V CDR1 and CDR2: KGHDR, SFDVKD. DNA of the CDR3: TGTGCCACCAGTGATCCCGGACAGATACCCTCCTACGAGCAGTACTTC. Residues: CATSDPGQIPSYEQYF.

This clonotype was counted many times. V usage is TRBV20-1 and J usage is TRBJ2-2; 9 bases are a match to TRBD1. Trimming at V came to 5 bases and at J to 5 bases, leaving 9 bases not matched to a gene. Per the germline V gene, CDR1 is DFQATT and CDR2 is SNEGSKA (reference sequence). The CDR3 runs 15 residues. Here the CDR3 reads CSAPLTGGPTGELFF. CDR3 in DNA: TGCAGTGCTCCGCTTACAGGGGGCCCGACCGGGGAGCTGTTTTTT.

This clonotype was detected a few times. This chain links TRBV20-1 with TRBJ1-1, with D tentatively TRBD1 (5 bases). This CDR3 spans 12 amino acids. Deletions cut 6 bases from V and 3 bases from J, with 11 bases between. Germline V gives CDR1 DFQATT, CDR2 SNEGSKA (reference sequence). The CDR3 reads CSAPGTDTEAFF. The CDR3 nucleotides read TGCAGTGCCCCAGGGACCGACACTGAAGCTTTCTTT.

This chain connects TRBV25-1 to TRBJ2-5; 8 bases map to TRBD2. Germline CDR1 is MGHDK and CDR2 is SYGVNS. This CDR3 region has 17 residues. Trimming cost V 4 bases and J 1 base; bases outside gene matches: 11. CDR3 DNA sequence: TGTGCCAGCAGTGGAGGGGCCCTAGCGGGCCTCCAAGAGACCCAGTACTTC. It translates to CASSGGALAGLQETQYF.

The chain couples TRBV7-2 to TRBJ1-5, with unresolved D. Trimming took off 1 base at V and 6 bases at J, with 7 bases between the two ends. The CDR3 covers 13 residues. CDR1 SGHTA and CDR2 FQGNSA come from the germline V gene. CDR3 sequence (DNA): TGTGCCAGCAGCTTAGGGGTGTTTCAGCCCCAGCATTTT. Translated: CASSLGVFQPQHF.

The rearrangement joins TRBV2 to TRBJ2-6, with D unclear. The CDR3 spans 12 residues. V was shortened by 8 bases and J by 2 bases, with 4 bases between the two germline ends. Germline-derived CDR1 and CDR2 are SNHLY and FYNNEI. The DNA for the CDR3 is TGTGCCAGCGAGACTGGGGCCAACGTCCTGACTTTC. Protein: CASETGANVLTF.

The chain couples TRBV6-1 to TRBJ2-1; D is perhaps TRBD2 (5 bases). V was trimmed by 6 bases and J by 4 bases, leaving 16 bases between them. The CDR3 consists of 15 residues. Germline assignment: CDR1 MNHNS and CDR2 SASEGT. CDR3 region: CASRPRLRGYNEQFF. The CDR3 nucleotides are TGTGCCAGCAGGCCTCGCCTCCGAGGGTACAATGAGCAGTTCTTC.

This clonotype appeared many times. The CDR3, as DNA: TGCAGTGCTAGGGGTAATTGTGGGCCAGGGGAGCTGTTTTTT. Amino acid sequence: CSARGNCGPGELFF. The chain carries TRBV20-1 and TRBJ2-2; the D is unclear. Germline V gene lookup returns CDR1 DFQATT and CDR2 SNEGSKA (reference sequence). The CDR3 consists of 14 residues. The V and J ends lost 3 bases and 8 bases respectively, with 16 bases between them.

This clonotype showed up just a few times. The J gene is TRBJ1-2, the V gene TRBV6-1; D unresolved. Per the germline V gene, CDR1 is MNHNS and CDR2 is SASEGT. V was cut by 6 bases and J by 8 bases, with 10 bases left in between. The length of the CDR3 is 11 residues. The CDR3 sequence: CASRVKEGYTF. As DNA, the CDR3 is TGTGCCAGCAGGGTCAAGGAGGGCTACACCTTC.

This clonotype appeared many times. The V call is TRBV12-3 or TRBV12-4, the J call TRBJ1-3; TRBD1 might be the D (5 bases). The CDR3 loop spans 15 amino acids. V was trimmed by 1 base and J by 0 bases, leaving 7 bases between them. For the CDR3, the DNA is TGTGCCAGCAGTTTAGGGGACTACTCTGGAAACACCATATATTTT. This translates into CASSLGDYSGNTIYF.

The chain couples TRBV6-5 to TRBJ2-1; 9 bases map to TRBD1. Unmatched junction bases numbered 2, after V lost 0 bases and J lost 2 bases. Germline assignment: CDR1 MNHEY and CDR2 SVGAGI. The CDR3 extends over 16 amino acids. CDR3 in DNA: TGTGCCAGCAGTTACTCGACAGGGGGGGCCTACAATGAGCAGTTCTTC. Encoded protein: CASSYSTGGAYNEQFF.

The V and J genes are TRBV10-2 and TRBJ2-5; 10 positions agree with TRBD2. V shed 6 bases and J 4 bases; nucleotides not matched to a gene: 8. This CDR3 contains 15 residues. Germline CDR1 and CDR2: WSHSY and SAAADI. The CDR3 spells CASRPLAGGPETQYF. CDR3 DNA: TGCGCCAGCAGGCCCTTAGCGGGAGGCCCAGAGACCCAGTACTTC.